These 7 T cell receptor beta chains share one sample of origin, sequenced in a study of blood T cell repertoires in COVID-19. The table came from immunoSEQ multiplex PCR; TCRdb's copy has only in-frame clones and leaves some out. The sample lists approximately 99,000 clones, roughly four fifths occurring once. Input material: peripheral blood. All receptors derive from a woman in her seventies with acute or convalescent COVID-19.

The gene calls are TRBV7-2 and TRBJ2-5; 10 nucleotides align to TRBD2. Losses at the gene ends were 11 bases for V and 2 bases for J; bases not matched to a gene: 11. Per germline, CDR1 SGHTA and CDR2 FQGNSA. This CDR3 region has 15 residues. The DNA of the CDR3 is TGTGCCGGGGGAGCGGGGGGGCCAGGGCAAGAGACCCAGTACTTC. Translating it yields CAGGAGGPGQETQYF.

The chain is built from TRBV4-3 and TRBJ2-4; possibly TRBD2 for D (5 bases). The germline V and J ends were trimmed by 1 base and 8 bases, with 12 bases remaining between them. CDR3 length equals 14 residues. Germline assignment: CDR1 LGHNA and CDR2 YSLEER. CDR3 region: CASSQGGILDIQYF. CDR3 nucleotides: TGCGCCAGCAGCCAAGGAGGGATTTTAGACATTCAGTACTTC.

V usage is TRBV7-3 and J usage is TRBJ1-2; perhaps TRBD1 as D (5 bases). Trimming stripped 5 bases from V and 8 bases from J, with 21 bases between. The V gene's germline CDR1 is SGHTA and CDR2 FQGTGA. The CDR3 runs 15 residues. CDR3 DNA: TGTGCCAGCAGCCCTAGGGACTTCCCGGAGAGGGGCTACACCTTC. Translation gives CASSPRDFPERGYTF.

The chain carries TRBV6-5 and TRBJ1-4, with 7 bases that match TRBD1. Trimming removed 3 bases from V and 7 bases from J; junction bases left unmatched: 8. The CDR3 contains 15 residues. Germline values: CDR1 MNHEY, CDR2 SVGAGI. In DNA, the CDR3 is TGTGCCAGCAGTTATCGGGCAGGGGGAAGTGAAAAACTGTTTTTT. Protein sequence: CASSYRAGGSEKLFF.

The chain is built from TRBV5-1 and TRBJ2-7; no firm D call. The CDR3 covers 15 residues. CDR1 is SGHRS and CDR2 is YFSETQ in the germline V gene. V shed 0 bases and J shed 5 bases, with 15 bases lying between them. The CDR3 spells CASSLGAAGLNEQYV. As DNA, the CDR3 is TGCGCCAGCAGCTTGGGGGCAGCTGGCCTCAACGAGCAGTACGTC.

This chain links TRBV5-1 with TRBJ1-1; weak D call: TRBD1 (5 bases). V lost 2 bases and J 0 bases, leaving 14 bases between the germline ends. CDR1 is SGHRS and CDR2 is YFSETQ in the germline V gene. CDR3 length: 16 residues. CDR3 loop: CASSFQGAWVNTEAFF. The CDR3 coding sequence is TGCGCCAGCAGCTTTCAGGGTGCCTGGGTGAACACTGAAGCTTTCTTT.

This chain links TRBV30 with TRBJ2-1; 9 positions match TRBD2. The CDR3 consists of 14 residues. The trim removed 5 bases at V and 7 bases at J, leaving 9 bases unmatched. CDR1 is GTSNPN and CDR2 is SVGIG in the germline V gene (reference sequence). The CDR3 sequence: CAWSTGTSINEQFF. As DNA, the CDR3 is TGTGCCTGGTCCACCGGGACTAGCATAAATGAGCAGTTCTTC.